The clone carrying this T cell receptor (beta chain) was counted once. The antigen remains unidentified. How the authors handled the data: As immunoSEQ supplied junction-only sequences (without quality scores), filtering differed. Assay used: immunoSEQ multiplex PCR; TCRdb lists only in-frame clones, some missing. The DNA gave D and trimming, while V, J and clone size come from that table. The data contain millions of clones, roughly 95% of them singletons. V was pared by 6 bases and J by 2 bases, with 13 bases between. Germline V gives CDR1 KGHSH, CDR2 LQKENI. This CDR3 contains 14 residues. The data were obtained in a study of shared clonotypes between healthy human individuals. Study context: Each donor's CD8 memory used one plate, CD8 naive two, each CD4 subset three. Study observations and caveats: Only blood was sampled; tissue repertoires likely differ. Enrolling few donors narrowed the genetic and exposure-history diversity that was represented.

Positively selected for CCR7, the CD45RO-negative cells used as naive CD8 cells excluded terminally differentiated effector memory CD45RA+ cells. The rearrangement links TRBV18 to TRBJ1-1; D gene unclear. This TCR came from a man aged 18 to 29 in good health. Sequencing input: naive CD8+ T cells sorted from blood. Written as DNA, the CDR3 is TGTGCCAGCTCGCCCTCCAGCGGTAACACTGAAGCTTTCTTT. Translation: CASSPSSGNTEAFF.